The 29 T cell receptor beta chains below come from one sample, sequenced in a study of shared clonotypes between healthy human individuals. The protocol was immunoSEQ multiplex PCR, while the TCRdb copy is restricted to in-frame clones and leaves out a portion. The data contain fewer than 550,000 clones, nearly 80% of them singletons. Source material: PBMCs. The source is a middle-aged woman in good health. Some clones in this sample may be carry-over from other donors' samples.

The rearrangement links TRBV7-3 to TRBJ1-1; a possible D gene is TRBD1 (6 bases). Germline CDR1 reads SGHTA; CDR2 reads FQGTGA. The germline V and J ends were trimmed by 5 bases and 1 base, with 20 bases remaining between them. CDR3 length: 17 amino acids. The CDR3 DNA reads as TGTGCCAGCAGCAAAGACGGGGGCGCGGGTGGGAACACTGAAGCTTTCTTT. Residues: CASSKDGGAGGNTEAFF.

The chain combines TRBV4-3 with TRBJ2-7; perhaps D is TRBD1 or TRBD2 (5 bases each). The germline V gene has CDR1 LGHNA and CDR2 YSLEER. This CDR3 contains 15 residues. V lost 0 bases and J lost 1, with 10 bases in between. CDR3 sequence (DNA): TGCGCCAGCAGCCAAGACCGGGACCGATCCTACGAGCAGTACTTC. It is translated as CASSQDRDRSYEQYF.

Concerning this clone itself: A far more abundant clone sits one base away, making this likely a read error. The rearrangement joins TRBV5-6 to TRBJ2-1, with D possibly being TRBD1 or TRBD2 (7 bases each). The germline V gene has CDR1 SGHDT and CDR2 YYEEEE. CDR3 length: 15 residues. Deletions cut 4 bases from V and 9 bases from J, with 20 bases between. The CDR3 DNA reads TGTGCCAGCAGCCGTCCGGGGCAGGGGGGGGGTGAGCAGTTCTTC. Protein product: CASSRPGQGGGEQFF.

This chain uses TRBV6-5 with TRBJ1-2; D not resolved. Trimming shortened V by 10 bases and J by 0 bases, and 12 bases separated the two germline ends. Germline lookup yields CDR1 MNHEY and CDR2 SVGAGI. The CDR3 is 13 amino acids. The DNA of the CDR3 is TGTGCCACCAGAGGGCCGTCTAACTATGGCTACACCTTC. Protein sequence: CATRGPSNYGYTF.

This clone was detected a few times. V and J are TRBV10-2 and TRBJ1-3; 7 nucleotides agree with TRBD1. Germline V gene sequence: CDR1 WSHSY, CDR2 SAAADI. After removal of 1 base from V and 0 bases from J, the junction contained 9 bases not matched to a gene. The CDR3 runs 18 residues. The CDR3 DNA follows: TGCGCCAGCAGTGAGTTGTACAGGGGAGGTGGCTCTGGAAACACCATATATTTT. As protein: CASSELYRGGGSGNTIYF.

The chain carries TRBV28 and TRBJ2-7; 8 bases fit TRBD1. The CDR3 loop spans 14 amino acids. In germline, CDR1 is MDHEN, CDR2 SYDVKM. Trimming removed 4 bases from V and 3 bases from J; junction bases left unmatched: 5. CDR3 DNA: TGTGCCAGCAGTTCCGACAGGGGAAGCTACGAGCAGTACTTC. This translates into CASSSDRGSYEQYF.

The chain recombines TRBV2 with TRBJ2-3, with D unresolved. Germline lookup yields CDR1 SNHLY and CDR2 FYNNEI. V was cut by 1 base and J by 0 bases, with 8 bases left in between. This CDR3 is 15 amino acids long. This CDR3 reads CASSEGPPSTDTQYF. The CDR3 DNA sequence: TGTGCCAGCAGTGAAGGACCGCCGAGCACAGATACGCAGTATTTT. Combining the CDR3 with reference TRBV2 and TRBJ2-3 gives the whole variable domain EPEVTQTPSHQVTQMGQEVILRCVPISNHLYFYWYRQILGQKVEFLVSFYNNEISEKSEIFDDQFSVERPDGSNFTLKIRSTKLEDSAMYFCASSEGPPSTDTQYFGPGTRLTVL.

J is TRBJ1-3 and V is TRBV9; D may be TRBD1 (5 bases). CDR1 SGDLS and CDR2 YYNGEE come from the germline V gene. The CDR3 runs to 14 residues. The V end lost 2 bases, the J end lost 14 bases, and 20 bases lay between the germline ends. This CDR3 reads CASSVGLPNRPLYF. In DNA form, the CDR3 reads TGTGCCAGCAGCGTGGGACTCCCCAACCGCCCTTTATATTTT.

This clone turned up a few times. The chain carries TRBV5-8 and TRBJ1-4, with 7 bases identical to TRBD1. The CDR3 totals 14 residues. Germline values: CDR1 SGHTS, CDR2 YDEGEE. V lost 0 bases and J lost 8; bases outside the gene matches: 4. In DNA form, the CDR3 reads TGTGCCAGCAGCTTGGACAGGGGTGGCGAAAAACTGTTTTTT. This sequence encodes CASSLDRGGEKLFF.

The V call is TRBV5-1, the J call TRBJ2-1; TRBD2 matches 8 bases. In germline, CDR1 is SGHRS, CDR2 YFSETQ. This CDR3 is built from 13 residues. The J segment lost 6 bases and the V segment lost 3 bases, leaving 2 bases of the junction unmatched. As DNA, the CDR3 is TGCGCCAGCAGCTCACTAGCGGTCAATGAGCAGTTCTTC. Protein product: CASSSLAVNEQFF.

The rearrangement links TRBV7-8 to TRBJ2-5, with TRBD1 as a possible D gene (5 bases). The CDR3 has 16 residues. V was shortened by 2 bases and J by 5 bases, with 18 bases between the two germline ends. Germline loops: CDR1 SGHVS, CDR2 FQNEAQ. For the CDR3, the DNA is TGTGCCAGCAGCTTAAGGGGCGGCCAATACTCCGAGACCCAGTACTTC. Its protein product is CASSLRGGQYSETQYF.

The chain carries TRBV29-1 and TRBJ2-1; weak D call: TRBD2 (5 bases). Trimming cost V 7 bases and J 3 bases, with 16 bases left between them. Per germline, CDR1 SQVTM and CDR2 ANQGSEA. The CDR3 contains 14 residues. The CDR3 spells CSGSLGSDYNEQFF. CDR3 DNA sequence: TGCAGCGGCTCTCTGGGTAGCGACTACAATGAGCAGTTCTTC.

The chain has TRBV19 and TRBJ1-4; D gene uncertain. CDR3 length equals 15 residues. V was pared by 7 bases and J by 0 bases, with 12 bases between. In germline, CDR1 is LNHDA, CDR2 SQIVND (reference sequence). The CDR3 coding sequence is TGTGCCAGTAAGAAGGGCTCCCCAACTAATGAAAAACTGTTTTTT. It translates to CASKKGSPTNEKLFF.

This sequence joins TRBV7-9 and TRBJ2-3, with a possible D match to TRBD1 (5 bases). There are 13 residues in the CDR3. The V and J ends lost 5 bases and 4 bases respectively, with 10 bases between them. CDR1 is SEHNR and CDR2 is FQNEAQ in the germline V gene (reference sequence). CDR3 bases: TGTGCCAGCAGCCAGGGCGGCCCAGATACGCAGTATTTT. Residues: CASSQGGPDTQYF.

In its sample, this clone was seen once. The V call is TRBV15, the J call TRBJ2-7; no clear D. V gave up 3 bases and J gave up 2 bases, with 8 bases separating them. Germline V gene lookup returns CDR1 LNHNV and CDR2 YYDKDF (reference sequence). The CDR3 contains 13 residues. The CDR3 loop reads CATSSPGTYEQYF. CDR3 nucleotides: TGTGCCACCAGCAGCCCGGGCACCTACGAGCAGTACTTC.

This chain connects TRBV11-2 to TRBJ2-7, with 9 bases matching TRBD1. Germline CDR1 reads SGHAT; CDR2 reads FQNNGV. There are 14 residues in the CDR3. With V trimmed by 4 bases and J by 3 bases, 4 bases remained unmatched. The CDR3 DNA is TGTGCCAGCAGCTCCACAGGGGGCCGCTACGAGCAGTACTTC. Its protein product is CASSSTGGRYEQYF.

There are a few counts of this clone. The rearrangement uses TRBV30 and TRBJ2-7; 13 nucleotides match TRBD2. Germline V lookup: CDR1 GTSNPN, CDR2 SVGIG (reference sequence). J gave up 2 bases and V 1 base, and 17 bases lay outside the gene matches. This CDR3 is built from 20 residues. The CDR3 loop is CAWSAAAGWGLAGITYEQYF. The CDR3 DNA sequence: TGTGCCTGGAGTGCCGCTGCAGGGTGGGGACTAGCGGGAATAACCTACGAGCAGTACTTC.

This clone was recorded a few times. The chain couples TRBV7-3 to TRBJ2-1; 12 bases map to TRBD1. The CDR3 runs 16 residues. Germline CDR1 SGHTA, CDR2 FQGTGA. V shed 3 bases, J shed 6 bases, and the junction held 6 bases outside the gene matches. The CDR3 coding sequence is TGTGCCAGCAGCTTGGGACAGGGGGCCTTCAGCAATGAGCAGTTCTTC. It is translated as CASSLGQGAFSNEQFF.

This chain connects TRBV11-2 to TRBJ2-2, with no clear D. Germline lookup yields CDR1 SGHAT and CDR2 FQNNGV. The CDR3 covers 14 residues. Trimming took 0 bases from V and 7 from J, leaving 9 bases between them. DNA of the CDR3: TGTGCCAGCAGCTTAGATCCCAATTTCGGGGAGCTGTTTTTT. Its translation is CASSLDPNFGELFF.

This clone was counted a single time. V gene TRBV9 combines with J gene TRBJ2-5; 8 nucleotides line up with TRBD2. The germline V gene has CDR1 SGDLS and CDR2 YYNGEE. The CDR3 is 15 amino acids. V shed 1 base and J 4 bases; nucleotides not matched to a gene: 6. CDR3 nucleotide sequence: TGTGCCAGCAGCGTACAGAGCGGGAGTGGAGAGACCCAGTACTTC. Amino acid sequence: CASSVQSGSGETQYF.

The CDR3 DNA reads TGTGCCAGCAGCGTGCACGGGTGGGGAGAAGGCGAGCAGTACTTC. Translation: CASSVHGWGEGEQYF. The chain has TRBV7-2 and TRBJ2-7; a weak D match, TRBD2 (5 bases). The CDR3 sequence is 15 residues long. The V gene's germline CDR1 is SGHTA and CDR2 FQGNSA. Between the trimmed V and J ends, which lost 5 bases and 6 bases, there was a span of 20 bases.

The genes are TRBV5-1 and TRBJ2-7, with D hard to call. V shed 0 bases and J shed 0 bases, with 19 bases lying between them. Germline V gives CDR1 SGHRS, CDR2 YFSETQ. The CDR3 has 18 amino acids. The CDR3 DNA follows: TGCGCCAGCAGCTTGGCCGGGTGGGGAACCCTTAGCTCCTACGAGCAGTACTTC. Its translation: CASSLAGWGTLSSYEQYF.

The J gene is TRBJ2-3, the V gene TRBV7-2; 7 bases map to TRBD2. After removal of 5 bases from V and 5 bases from J, the junction contained 7 bases not matched to a gene. CDR3 size: 14 residues. Germline CDR1 is SGHTA and CDR2 is FQGNSA. For the CDR3, the DNA is TGTGCCAGCAGCCCAGGACGGGGGGAAGATACGCAGTATTTT. It specifies CASSPGRGEDTQYF.

The J gene is TRBJ2-7, the V gene TRBV4-3, with D perhaps TRBD2 (5 bases). CDR1 is LGHNA, CDR2 YSLEER, per germline. With 0 bases removed from V and 2 bases from J, the gap between germline ends came to 11 bases. The CDR3 is 15 residues long. CDR3 region: CASSQDFEGPYEQYF. The CDR3 nucleotides read TGCGCCAGCAGCCAAGACTTCGAGGGCCCCTACGAGCAGTACTTC.

The chain couples TRBV10-3 to TRBJ2-1, with 12 bases matching TRBD1. This CDR3 has 15 residues. The V gene's germline CDR1 is ENHRY and CDR2 SYGVKD. Germline trimming cut 6 bases from V and 2 bases from J; bases unmatched to any gene: 2. The CDR3 region has the DNA TGTGCCATCAGACGGGACAGGGGGCCCTACAATGAGCAGTTCTTC. It codes for CAIRRDRGPYNEQFF.

Details on this clone: A much bigger clone sits one base away, suggesting this may be a read error. This rearrangement joins TRBV27 to TRBJ2-7, with 7 bases aligning to TRBD1. From germline, CDR1 is MNHEY and CDR2 SMNVEV (reference sequence). This CDR3 spans 14 amino acids. The CDR3, as DNA: TGTGCCGGCAGTTTAAAAGGGGGCTGGTACGAGCAGTACTTC. Translated, it gives CAGSLKGGWYEQYF.

CDR3 sequence (DNA): TGTGCCAGCAGCTTAGATTCACTAGCGGGAACATACTTC. Its protein product is CASSLDSLAGTYF. V and J are TRBV7-2 and TRBJ2-5; 10 bases are shared with TRBD2. The germline CDR1 and CDR2 sequences are SGHTA and FQGNSA. V shed 1 base and J 14 bases; nucleotides not matched to a gene: 7. CDR3 size: 13 residues.

This clone was counted once. A far bigger clonotype differs at one base, so this is likely a read error. The chain uses TRBV11-2 and TRBJ1-1, with no clear D. The CDR3 runs 16 residues. The V end was cut by 5 bases, the J end by 3 bases, with 19 bases between. CDR1 is SGHAT, CDR2 FQNNGV, per germline. The CDR3 protein is CASSPPEWIRDTEAFF. In nucleotides, the CDR3 is TGTGCCAGCAGCCCCCCTGAGTGGATTCGGGACACTGAAGCTTTCTTT.

The chain couples TRBV9 to TRBJ2-2; 10 nucleotides align to TRBD1. With V trimmed by 9 bases and J by 0 bases, 8 bases remained unmatched. Per germline, CDR1 SGDLS and CDR2 YYNGEE. This CDR3 region has 16 residues. CDR3 sequence reads: CATTPGTGANTGELFF. The DNA of the CDR3 is TGTGCCACCACACCTGGGACAGGGGCGAACACCGGGGAGCTGTTTTTT.